One sample yielded the 8 T cell receptor beta chains listed below, sequenced in a study of graft-versus-host responses after intestinal transplantation. The antigens these receptors bind are not known. Sequencing used immunoSEQ multiplex PCR; TCRdb keeps in-frame clones, though not all of them. The sample yields tens of thousands of clones, 85% to 95% seen once. The specimen comprised unstimulated CD4+ T cells sorted from spleen or lymph node cells, sampled before transplant. These receptors were collected from a human donor who was the organ donor for an intestinal transplant.

V is TRBV19 and J is TRBJ2-7, with 9 positions matching TRBD1. This CDR3 region has 15 residues. The junction had 5 bases not matched to a gene; V was cut back by 3 bases and J by 2 bases. Germline CDR1 reads LNHDA; CDR2 reads SQIVND (reference sequence). CDR3 loop: CASSISGQGPYEQYF. The CDR3 coding sequence is TGTGCCAGTAGTATTTCCGGACAGGGGCCCTACGAGCAGTACTTC. Variable domain in full (rest from reference TRBV19 and TRBJ2-7): DGGITQSPKYLFRKEGQNVTLSCEQNLNHDAMYWYRQDPGQGLRLIYYSQIVNDFQKGDIAEGYSVSREKKESFPLTVTSAQKNPTAFYLCASSISGQGPYEQYFGPGTRLTVT.

The chain employs TRBV19 and TRBJ2-7, with 10 positions matching TRBD1. The CDR3 has 15 residues. The V segment lost 5 bases and the J segment 0 bases; nucleotides outside the gene matches: 4. Germline CDR1 LNHDA, CDR2 SQIVND (reference sequence). The CDR3 bases are TGTGCCAGTAGTGGACGGACAGGGGGCTCCTACGAGCAGTACTTC. This gives the protein CASSGRTGGSYEQYF. The full variable domain, in which reference TRBV19 and TRBJ2-7 provide the parts outside the CDR3, is DGGITQSPKYLFRKEGQNVTLSCEQNLNHDAMYWYRQDPGQGLRLIYYSQIVNDFQKGDIAEGYSVSREKKESFPLTVTSAQKNPTAFYLCASSGRTGGSYEQYFGPGTRLTVT.

This clone appeared once. The gene calls are TRBV5-1 and TRBJ2-7; 12 nucleotides line up with TRBD2. The V gene's germline CDR1 is SGHRS and CDR2 YFSETQ. Trimming removed 4 bases from V and 2 bases from J; junction bases left unmatched: 10. This CDR3 has 17 residues. The CDR3 loop is CASSPKTSGGSTYEQYF. The CDR3 bases are TGCGCCAGCAGCCCGAAGACTAGCGGGGGCTCTACCTACGAGCAGTACTTC.

The chain employs TRBV6-6 and TRBJ2-7; unclear D gene. V lost 0 bases and J 4 bases, leaving 7 bases between the germline ends. Germline CDR1 is MNHNY and CDR2 is SVGAGI (reference sequence). The CDR3 runs to 13 residues. CDR3 region: CASSYSAVYEQYF. DNA for the CDR3: TGTGCCAGCAGTTACTCGGCCGTTTACGAGCAGTACTTC.

The rearrangement links TRBV12-5 to TRBJ2-5; maybe TRBD1 (6 bases). The CDR3 has 14 residues. With 5 bases removed from V and 4 bases from J, the gap between germline ends came to 14 bases. Germline V CDR1 and CDR2: LGHNT, FRNRAP. The CDR3 sequence is CASGGGTGRETQYF. The CDR3 region has the DNA TGTGCTAGTGGTGGTGGAACAGGGCGAGAGACCCAGTACTTC.

As for this clone: One end of the junction varies from germline; a read error may be responsible. The chain joins TRBV30 to TRBJ2-5; TRBD1 aligns across 7 bases. There are 16 residues in the CDR3. CDR1 is GTSNPN and CDR2 is SVGIG in the germline V gene (reference sequence). In nucleotides, the CDR3 is TGTGCCTGGAGGCTCTACAGGGGAAACTTCAGGGAGACCCGGTACTTC. This codes for CAWRLYRGNFRETRYF.

V and J are TRBV19 and TRBJ1-1; 8 nucleotides line up with TRBD1. Trimming removed 5 bases from V and 3 bases from J; junction bases left unmatched: 5. This CDR3 is built from 14 residues. The V gene's germline CDR1 is LNHDA and CDR2 SQIVND (reference sequence). For the CDR3, the DNA is TGTGCCAGTAGTGTGGGACAGGTTTACACTGAAGCTTTCTTT. Its translation is CASSVGQVYTEAFF.

The chain couples TRBV27 to TRBJ2-3; TRBD2 matches at 9 bases. In germline, CDR1 is MNHEY, CDR2 SMNVEV (reference sequence). After removal of 0 bases from V and 4 bases from J, the junction contained 8 bases not matched to a gene. The CDR3 sequence is 17 residues long. The CDR3 loop reads CASSLSQRGAGSDTQYF. The CDR3 coding sequence is TGTGCCAGCAGTTTATCCCAGCGGGGGGCGGGCTCAGATACGCAGTATTTT.